The rows below give T cell receptor beta chains drawn from one sample of a study of T cells in Graves' hyperthyroidism and ophthalmopathy. A single record per CDR3 protein comes from TCRdb applying MiXCR to the multiplex PCR reads. The sample yields a few hundred thousand distinct CDR3 sequences, about 15% seen once. The sequenced sample was blood. The receptors stem from a woman aged 30 to 39 with Graves' hyperthyroidism. CDR3s include the opening cysteine and the closing phenylalanine or tryptophan. A D gene is named only where the DNA matches it firmly. The listing skips clone size in some rows; elsewhere it reads once, few, many or a size class.

D: -
size: few
J: TRBJ2-2
V: TRBV30
DNA: TGTGCCTGGAGTGTGTTGCTACTAACCGGGGAGCTGTTTTTT
CDR3: CAWSVLLLTGELFF

D: TRBD1
size: few
J: TRBJ2-3
V: TRBV5-1
DNA: TGCGCCAGCAGCGACCCACAGGGGTCTTTCAAGACGCAGTATTTT
CDR3: CASSDPQGSFKTQYF

D: TRBD1
size: -
J: TRBJ1-2
V: TRBV28
DNA: TGTGCCAGCCTCTCAGGGGGGACTAATTATGGCTACACCTTC
CDR3: CASLSGGTNYGYTF

D: -
size: many
J: TRBJ2-1
V: TRBV5-1
DNA: TGCGCCAGCAGCCCTGTGTCGTATACCAATGAGCAGTTCTTC
CDR3: CASSPVSYTNEQFF

D: TRBD1
size: -
J: TRBJ2-1
V: TRBV4-1
DNA: TGCGCCAGCAGCCGGAGGGGGTCTGGTTTCGGGACAGGGGAGGATGAGCAGTTCTTC
CDR3: CASSRRGSGFGTGEDEQFF

D: TRBD1
size: many
J: TRBJ2-7
V: TRBV6-5
DNA: TGTGCCAGCAGTTACGTGCAGGGGGTTGCCTACGAGCAGTACTTC
CDR3: CASSYVQGVAYEQYF

D: -
size: many
J: TRBJ1-1
V: TRBV20-1
DNA: TGCAGTGCTAGAGGTTTGCCCCACACTGAAGCTTTCTTT
CDR3: CSARGLPHTEAFF

D: TRBD1
size: many
J: TRBJ1-4
V: TRBV7-9
DNA: TGTGCCAGCAGCGAATCTCTTCAGGGGGAACGGGAAAAACTGTTTTTT
CDR3: CASSESLQGEREKLFF

D: -
size: -
J: TRBJ2-1
V: TRBV5-1
DNA: TGCGCCAGCAGCGGGCGAAGGGGCGCTGGCTCCTACAATGAGCAGTTCTTC
CDR3: CASSGRRGAGSYNEQFF

D: -
size: many
J: TRBJ1-1
V: TRBV5-1
DNA: TGCGCCAGCAGCCCCCGGGCGGGGAACACTGAAGCTTTCTTT
CDR3: CASSPRAGNTEAFF

D: -
size: -
J: TRBJ2-7
V: TRBV9
DNA: TGTGCCAGCAGCGCCCGAATGGACTTACCCTACGAGCAGTACTTC
CDR3: CASSARMDLPYEQYF

D: -
size: many
J: TRBJ1-5
V: TRBV2
DNA: TGTGCCAGCAGTGAAACCACCCTGGATAGCAATCAGCCCCAGCATTTT
CDR3: CASSETTLDSNQPQHF

D: -
size: few
J: TRBJ2-5
V: TRBV2
DNA: TGTGCCAGCACTTACAGGGAGAAAGAGACCCAGTACTTC
CDR3: CASTYREKETQYF

D: -
size: -
J: TRBJ2-3
V: TRBV9
DNA: TGTGCCAGCAGCGCGGACACCGGCACAGATACGCAGTATTTT
CDR3: CASSADTGTDTQYF

D: TRBD2
size: -
J: TRBJ2-3
V: TRBV30
DNA: TGTGCCTGTTATAGACTAGCGGTTAAACTTGGTGTTGGAGATACGCAGTATTTT
CDR3: CACYRLAVKLGVGDTQYF

D: -
size: few
J: TRBJ2-7
V: TRBV4-2
DNA: TGTGCCAGCAGCCAAGCAACGAACACCTTTTCCTACGAGCAGTACTTC
CDR3: CASSQATNTFSYEQYF

D: -
size: many
J: TRBJ1-2
V: TRBV18
DNA: TGTGCCAGCTCACCGCCCCCCCAGGGGAAGGACTATGGCTACACCTTC
CDR3: CASSPPPQGKDYGYTF

D: TRBD2
size: few
J: TRBJ2-3
V: TRBV5-6
DNA: TGTGCCAGCAGCTTGGTTAGCGGGAGGGGAGAGGCAGATACGCAGTATTTT
CDR3: CASSLVSGRGEADTQYF

D: TRBD2
size: -
J: TRBJ2-1
V: TRBV9
DNA: TGTGCCAGCAGCCCGACTAGCGGGAGGGATCGTCATGAGCAGTTCTTC
CDR3: CASSPTSGRDRHEQFF

D: TRBD2
size: -
J: TRBJ2-3
V: TRBV11-2
DNA: TGTGCCAGCAGCTCCGCGTCGGGACTAGCGGCCAGCACAGATACGCAGTATTTT
CDR3: CASSSASGLAASTDTQYF

D: -
size: many
J: TRBJ2-1
V: TRBV12-3/TRBV12-4
DNA: TGTGCCAGCATAGCGGATTACTACAATGAGCAGTTCTTC
CDR3: CASIADYYNEQFF

D: TRBD1
size: many
J: TRBJ2-1
V: TRBV5-1
DNA: TGCGCCAGCAGCGCCACGGGACAGACCTACAATGAGCAGTTCTTC
CDR3: CASSATGQTYNEQFF

D: -
size: -
J: TRBJ2-5
V: TRBV24-1
DNA: TGTGCCACCAACGGCAGGGAACAAGGGACCCAGTACTTC
CDR3: CATNGREQGTQYF

D: TRBD2
size: many
J: TRBJ2-7
V: TRBV29-1
DNA: TGCAGCGTTGAAGAGGTAGCGGGGATCTCCTACGAGCAGTACTTC
CDR3: CSVEEVAGISYEQYF

D: TRBD1
size: -
J: TRBJ2-5
V: TRBV5-1
DNA: TGCGCCAGCAGCCTCGGGTCGCCGACAGGGGTTGATACCCAGTACTTC
CDR3: CASSLGSPTGVDTQYF

D: TRBD1
size: -
J: TRBJ1-5
V: TRBV5-6
DNA: TGTGCCAGCAGCTTAAGGACAGGGGGGGGATCCCAGCATTTT
CDR3: CASSLRTGGGSQHF